These 5 T cell receptor beta chains came from one sample sequenced in a study of blood T cell repertoires in COVID-19. Clones were sequenced by immunoSEQ multiplex PCR, and TCRdb holds only the in-frame ones, with some missing. The data show around 37,000 clones, with about 76% seen just once and more than 9% held by the top ten. Sequenced sample: peripheral blood. These receptors all come from a man aged 70 or older with COVID-19, enrolled during active disease.

The chain couples TRBV30 to TRBJ1-4; TRBD1 matches 7 bases. The germline V gene encodes CDR1 GTSNPN and CDR2 SVGIG (reference sequence). Germline trimming cut 4 bases from V and 8 bases from J; bases unmatched to any gene: 10. The CDR3 is made up of 14 amino acids. CDR3 amino acids: CAWTAGTAREKLFF. CDR3 in DNA: TGTGCCTGGACCGCCGGGACAGCGAGAGAAAAACTGTTTTTT.

The rearrangement joins TRBV7-2 to TRBJ1-2; D not certain. Germline V gene sequence: CDR1 SGHTA, CDR2 FQGNSA. This CDR3 spans 14 amino acids. Trimming removed 8 bases from V and 0 bases from J, with 13 bases in between. The CDR3 spells CASHLFGSNYGYTF. As DNA, the CDR3 is TGTGCCAGCCATCTGTTCGGTTCTAACTATGGCTACACCTTC. The variable domain in full, completed from reference TRBV7-2 and TRBJ1-2, reads GAGVSQSPSNKVTEKGKDVELRCDPISGHTALYWYRQSLGQGLEFLIYFQGNSAPDKSGLPSDRFSAERTGGSVSTLTIQRTQQEDSAVYLCASHLFGSNYGYTFGSGTRLTVV.

This clone showed up just once. The chain employs TRBV25-1 and TRBJ1-6; D possibly corresponds to TRBD1 (6 bases). V lost 6 bases, J lost 9 bases, and 12 bases lay in between. The germline V gene encodes CDR1 MGHDK and CDR2 SYGVNS. CDR3 size: 13 residues. CDR3 DNA sequence: TGTGCCAGCAGACAAACAGGGTTTTCACCCCTCCACTTT. Its translation is CASRQTGFSPLHF.

This chain connects TRBV5-1 to TRBJ2-7, with 7 nucleotides matching TRBD1. The CDR3 extends over 13 amino acids. CDR1 and CDR2 from the germline V gene are SGHRS and YFSETQ. V lost 3 bases and J lost 0; bases outside the gene matches: 0. The CDR3 is CASSWDSSYEQYF. The CDR3 DNA follows: TGCGCCAGCAGCTGGGACAGCTCCTACGAGCAGTACTTC.

This chain joins TRBV3-1 (or the pseudogene TRBV3-2) and TRBJ2-5, with D possibly TRBD2 on 5 matching bases. Germline V lookup: CDR1 LGHDT, CDR2 YNNKEL (reference sequence). V lost 0 bases, J lost 5 bases, and 10 bases lay in between. The CDR3 covers 14 residues. The CDR3 DNA reads as TGTGCCAGCAGCCAAGATTTTGGCGGGGAGACCCAGTACTTC. This gives the protein CASSQDFGGETQYF.